This note documents a single T cell receptor beta chain sequence. The data were obtained in a study of T-cell memory formation after mild COVID-19. TCRdb analysed the 5' RACE reads with MiXCR anew, one entry per CDR3 protein. Counted here are approximately 340,000 distinct CDR3 sequences, around a sixth occurring once; the ten biggest clones make up 20% to 25%. The sample was PBMCs or a T cell subset sorted from them (not recorded which). The TCR comes from a young man who had mild COVID-19 (a few samples of this study predate the infection). Cell type and time point are not known.

CDR3 residues: CASSLSSGYSYEQYF. The CDR3 coding sequence is TGTGCCAGCAGCTTATCTAGCGGGTACTCCTACGAGCAGTACTTC. The chain employs TRBV7-6 and TRBJ2-7; TRBD2 matches at 8 bases. Germline V gives CDR1 SGHVS, CDR2 FNYEAQ. V shed 2 bases, J shed 0 bases, and the junction held 3 bases outside the gene matches. The CDR3 runs to 15 residues.